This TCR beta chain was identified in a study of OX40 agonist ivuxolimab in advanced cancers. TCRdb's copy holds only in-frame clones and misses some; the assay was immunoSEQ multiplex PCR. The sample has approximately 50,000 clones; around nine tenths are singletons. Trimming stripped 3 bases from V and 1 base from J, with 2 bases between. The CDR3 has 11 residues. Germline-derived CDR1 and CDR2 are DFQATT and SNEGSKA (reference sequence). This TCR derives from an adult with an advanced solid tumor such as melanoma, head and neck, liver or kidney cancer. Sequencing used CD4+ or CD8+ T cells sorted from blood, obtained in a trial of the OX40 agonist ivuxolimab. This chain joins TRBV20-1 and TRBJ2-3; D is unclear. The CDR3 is CSASGTDTQYF. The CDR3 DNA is TGCAGTGCTAGCGGCACAGATACGCAGTATTTT.